This T cell receptor beta chain was captured by sequencing in a study of regulatory T cells in long-lasting Graves disease (dated by TCRdb to about 2021). Study-level background: Newly diagnosed Graves' disease patients had taken antithyroid drugs for less than 3 months. Patients with persistent Graves' disease were compared with patients with newly diagnosed Graves' disease using TCR sequencing and RNA sequencing of peripheral blood. The study was conducted in China and was registered as a clinical trial. A total of about 33 samples were covered by TCR sequencing, comprising around 13 persistent and roughly 20 newly diagnosed Graves' disease patients.

Library prep was done by multiplex PCR. Instrument on record: Illumina HiSeq 4000. iRepertoire HTBI primers and Arm-PCR amplification of CDR3 regions were used to construct TCR beta libraries. Before sequencing, the PCR products went through gel purification. In the source study's methods: A total of 60 to 80 TRBV and 14 TRBJ segments were identified across samples and were used for gene usage analysis of CDR3 amino acid clonotypes. COPE and FqMerger were used to merge filtered high-quality paired reads into contigs. BLAST was used to align contigs to IMGT TRBV, TRBD and TRBJ reference genes, with CDR3 defined following IMGT. Highly expanded clones were defined as clonotypes with a frequency above 0.1%. Shannon entropy served as the measure of repertoire diversity, while the Gini coefficient captured V-J evenness. A clonotype was considered public if more than one individual shared it. The public reads were reanalyzed by TCRdb: fastp trimming at Q25, MiXCR alignment, in-frame beta chains only. Each entry merges the rows of one CDR3 protein and shows their most common DNA and genes. The V and J calls shown here were made by TCRdb, not taken from the authors' results. For this sample there are about 400,000 distinct CDR3 sequences; about a sixth appear just once. The ten top clones hold just over 20% of the sample.

On the study overall, not on this receptor specifically: Only the TCR beta chain was sequenced and analyzed. Compared with newly diagnosed patients, persistent Graves' disease patients had lower TCR Shannon entropy and fewer highly expanded clones, which suggests clonal expansion. A larger number of public clonotypes was shared among persistent patients (about 2,700) than among newly diagnosed patients (about 990). Because the primary lesion, thyroid tissue, could not be accessed, the study looked at peripheral blood alone. The small sample size was acknowledged by the authors as a limitation that may reduce accuracy. Preferential use of TRBV28, TRBJ1-2 and TRBJ2-5 was observed in persistent disease, whereas TRBV20-1 and TRBJ2-1 were favored in newly diagnosed disease.

In light of the paper, this sample's time point label describes: newly diagnosed GD, antithyroid drugs for less than 3 months. RNA was extracted from PBMCs in TRIzol for both TCR sequencing and RNA sequencing. The diagnosis of Graves' disease followed American Thyroid Association guidelines. Patients for the study were recruited at an endocrinology department in Xi'an, China. Each patient gave 9 to 10 milliliters of peripheral blood, collected in an EDTA anticoagulant tube. PBMCs were isolated by Ficoll Paque Plus density gradient separation without further T cell sorting. An Agilent 2100 Bioanalyzer and agarose gel were used to assess RNA quality, and a NanoDrop 2000 was used to measure RNA concentration. Reading the germline V gene (reference sequence) gives CDR1 LNHDA and CDR2 SQIVND. The CDR3 sequence holds 16 residues, the cysteine and phenylalanine included. The only DNA kept is the CDR3, 48 bases in frame from the first base.

Concerning this clonotype: Its antigen is not yet known. An end of the junction does not agree with germline; a read error may underlie this.

These sequences were also reported in another study, on T cells in Graves' hyperthyroidism and ophthalmopathy. Taken from the second paper: Stable Graves' hyperthyroidism was defined as no progression to ophthalmopathy during 18 months of follow-up. Hyperthyroidism patients were newly diagnosed, had a disease duration of under 2 months, and were aged 18 to 65 years. Exclusion was applied to patients with uncontrolled infections, other autoimmune diseases, pregnancy or lactation. Diagnoses were based on clinical symptoms, serum thyroxine and TRAb, thyroid ultrasound and orbital computed tomography. For the first round of RT-PCR on the TCR CDR3, the HTBI primer set was used together with the Qiagen OneStep RT-PCR kit. Most expanded thyroid clonotypes (frequency above 0.001) were also found in blood, which suggests that blood repertoires may mirror thyroid immune responses. Ophthalmopathy was separated from stable hyperthyroidism by a 13 V-J signature model, with about 88% sensitivity and 81% to 83% specificity obtained in cross-validation and 80%/75% obtained in testing. In validation, the model predicted progression to ophthalmopathy a median of 6.5 months before onset, with over 60% sensitivity and 72.22% specificity. To identify distinguishing TCR V-J signatures, a discovery cohort of around 100 patients was used, comprising some 45 with Graves' ophthalmopathy and some 57 with stable Graves' hyperthyroidism. Prospective prediction of ophthalmopathy was tested in an independent validation cohort consisting of about 20 hyperthyroidism patients and some 15 patients who later progressed to ophthalmopathy. For training and testing, the approximately 97 patients in the discovery cohort were randomly divided in a 7:3 ratio. In over five Graves' hyperthyroidism patients, the study also compared T-cell repertoires from thyroid tissue with T-cell repertoires from blood. After blood sampling, hyperthyroidism patients were treated with methimazole at a starting dose of 30 mg daily, and ophthalmopathy patients were treated with high-dose intravenous methylprednisolone. Libraries were constructed in a second round of multiplex PCR, after which size selection and purification were carried out. Libraries were sequenced paired-end with 100 bp reads on an Illumina HiSeq2000. SOAPnuke was used to process the raw data, throwing out any read that contained adapters or uncalled bases, had a mean Phred below 15, or lacked an exact constant-primer or identifier match. High-quality paired reads were merged using COPE v1.2.5, and each unique nucleotide sequence was defined as a clonotype. Clonotypes were aligned to IMGT TRBV, TRBD and TRBJ reference segments using MiTCR v1.1. The analysis included only V-J combinations with a frequency above 0.0001, which together covered roughly 99% of the repertoires. The TCS score was defined as F50 (clonal expansion) divided by E x V (chaos), with BLOSUM62-based TCRdist calculated between CDR3 peptides within each V-J. Welch's t-statistics and random forest reduced fewer than 600 V-J features to 13, which were used in a naive Bayes classifier (R e1071). Sample size was not statistically predetermined, and investigators were not blinded to group allocation. According to the paper, TCR Vbeta CDR3 sequencing was carried out on 135 peripheral blood samples, which came from 40 to 45 ophthalmopathy, some 73 hyperthyroidism and around 17 progressor patients.

The source of this sequence is a woman in her late teens or twenties with Graves disease. Donor details come from another sample of the same person, matched by shared clones. The source was peripheral blood mononuclear cells (PBMCs), collected at new diagnosis, from a patient treated with antithyroid drugs. The sequence is built from TRBV19 and TRBJ2-1, with 10 central nucleotides matching TRBD1. The CDR3 in this case is CAGSGRDRGPYNEQFF. The base sequence is TGTGCCGGTAGTGGCCGCGACAGGGGGCCCTACAATGAGCAGTTCTTC. When the CDR3 is completed using the reference TRBV19 and TRBJ2-1 genes on either side, the full variable domain is DGGITQSPKYLFRKEGQNVTLSCEQNLNHDAMYWYRQDPGQGLRLIYYSQIVNDFQKGDIAEGYSVSREKKESFPLTVTSAQKNPTAFYLCAGSGRDRGPYNEQFFGPGTRLTVL.